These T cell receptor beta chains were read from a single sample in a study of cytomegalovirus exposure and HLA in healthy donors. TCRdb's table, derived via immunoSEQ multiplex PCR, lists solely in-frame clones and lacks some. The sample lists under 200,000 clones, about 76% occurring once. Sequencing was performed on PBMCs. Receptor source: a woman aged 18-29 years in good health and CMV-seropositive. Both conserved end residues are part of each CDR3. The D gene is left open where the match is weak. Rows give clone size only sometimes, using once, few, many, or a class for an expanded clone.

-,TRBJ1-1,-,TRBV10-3,TGTGCCTCCCGCTTTAGCACTGAAGCTTTCTTT,CASRFSTEAFF
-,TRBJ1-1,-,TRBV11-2,TGTGCCAGCAGCCTCCCCCCCCTCCGGGGGGGCACCCATATCTCGTGGGCTTTCTTT,CASSLPPLRGGTHISWAFF
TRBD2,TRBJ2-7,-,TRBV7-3,TGTGCCAGCAGCTTAACGGGAGCGGGGCACTACGAGCAGTACTTC,CASSLTGAGHYEQYF
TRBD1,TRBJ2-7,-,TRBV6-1,TGTGCCAGCAGTGACCGGGACAGGGGGGCCATCTCCTACGAGCAGTACTTC,CASSDRDRGAISYEQYF
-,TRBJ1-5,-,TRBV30,TGTGCCTGGAGTCGAGAGGGGGATCAGCCCCAGCATTTT,CAWSREGDQPQHF
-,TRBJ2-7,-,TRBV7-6,TGTGCCAGCAGCTTAGTATGGCAGTACTTC,CASSLVWQYF
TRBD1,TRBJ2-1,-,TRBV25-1,TGTGCCAGCAGTGAATTCGGAAGGGACAGGGGTAAGAATGAGCAGTTCTTC,CASSEFGRDRGKNEQFF
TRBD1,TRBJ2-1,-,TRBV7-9,TGTGCCAGCACCCCGCCCCCAGGGGGCTCGAATGAGCAGTTCTTC,CASTPPPGGSNEQFF
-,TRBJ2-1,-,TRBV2,TGTGCCAGCAATTTACAGGGTAATGAGCAGTTCTTC,CASNLQGNEQFF
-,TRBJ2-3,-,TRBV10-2,TGCGCCAGCAGTGAGTTTTCTAGCGTTCCCGATACGCAGTATTTT,CASSEFSSVPDTQYF
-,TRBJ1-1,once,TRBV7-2,TGTGCCAGCAGCCCGGTCCCGGGACTTAGGAAGAACACTGAAGCTTTCTTT,CASSPVPGLRKNTEAFF
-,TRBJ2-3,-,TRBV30,TGTGCCTGGAGTGTAATGGCTAGCACAGATACGCAGTATTTT,CAWSVMASTDTQYF
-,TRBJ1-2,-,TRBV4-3,TGCGCCAGCAGCCAACGATATCCAGACATCGATTATGGCTACACCTTC,CASSQRYPDIDYGYTF
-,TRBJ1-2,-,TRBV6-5,TGTGCCAGCATGGGGGAGGGAACGAGCTACACCTTC,CASMGEGTSYTF
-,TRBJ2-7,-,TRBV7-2,TGTGCCAGCACCTCCGGCGGGCTGGGCTACGAGCAGTACTTC,CASTSGGLGYEQYF
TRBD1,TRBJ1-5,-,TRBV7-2,TGTGCCAGCAGCTGGGGACAGGGGCAATGGCCCCAGCATTTT,CASSWGQGQWPQHF
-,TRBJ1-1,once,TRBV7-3,TGTGCCAGCAGCTTAGATATTGGGGTGGGGGCCACTGAAGCTTTCTTT,CASSLDIGVGATEAFF
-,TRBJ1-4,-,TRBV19,TGTGCCAGTAAATGGAGCCCCTTGGAGGGGGAAAAACTGTTTTTT,CASKWSPLEGEKLFF
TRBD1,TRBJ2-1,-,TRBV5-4,TGTGCCAGCGGTGGACAGGGGACCTTTTACAATGAGCAGTTCTTC,CASGGQGTFYNEQFF
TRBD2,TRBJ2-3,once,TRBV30,TGTGCGGTGGGGGGGGTCACAGATACGCAGTATTTT,CAVGGVTDTQYF
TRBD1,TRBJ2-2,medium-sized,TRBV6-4,TGTGCCTCAAAGGGGGCGCAGGACACCGGGGAGCTGTTTTTT,CASKGAQDTGELFF
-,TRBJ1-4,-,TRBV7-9,TGTGCCGCCAGGGAAGTGGAAGAAAAACTGTTTTTT,CAAREVEEKLFF
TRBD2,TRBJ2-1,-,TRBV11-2,TGTGCCAGCAGCTCGACTAGCTCCCTTAATGAGCAGTTCTTC,CASSSTSSLNEQFF
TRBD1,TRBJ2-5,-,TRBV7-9,TGTGCCAGCAGCCCGGGACAGGGATTCGGAGAGACCCAGTACTTC,CASSPGQGFGETQYF
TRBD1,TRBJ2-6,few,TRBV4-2,TGTGCCAGCAGCCAAGAGGGCAGGGGGCTTGGGGCCAACGTCCTGACTTTC,CASSQEGRGLGANVLTF
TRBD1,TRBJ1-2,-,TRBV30,TGTGCCTGGACTAACGCCGGGACAGGGTTCTATGGCTACACCTTC,CAWTNAGTGFYGYTF
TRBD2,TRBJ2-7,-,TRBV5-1,TGCGCCAGCAGCTCGCTCGCGGGGGGGTACAACGAGCAGTACTTC,CASSSLAGGYNEQYF
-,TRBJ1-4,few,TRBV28,TGTGCCAGCAACAGGGTTAATGAAAAACTGTTTTTT,CASNRVNEKLFF
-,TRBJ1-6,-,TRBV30,TGTGCCTGGAGTGTACCCAGGGTAGTCGGAAATTCACCCCTCCACTTT,CAWSVPRVVGNSPLHF
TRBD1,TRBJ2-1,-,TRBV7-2,TGTGCCAGCAGCCGGGACAGGTCCTACAATGAGCAGTTCTTC,CASSRDRSYNEQFF
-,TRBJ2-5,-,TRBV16,TGTGCCAGCAGCCAATCTCGCGGCCAAGAGACCCAGTACTTC,CASSQSRGQETQYF
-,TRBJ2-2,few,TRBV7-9,TGTGCCAGCAGCTTAAATTCGGACACCGGGGAGCTGTTTTTT,CASSLNSDTGELFF
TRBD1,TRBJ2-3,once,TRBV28,TGTGCCAGCAGTTTGGGGACAGGGATAGGGGGCACAGATACGCAGTATTTT,CASSLGTGIGGTDTQYF
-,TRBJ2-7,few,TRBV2,TGTGCCAGCAGTGAATTCACGGGTAGTGTTGCCGAGCAGTACTTC,CASSEFTGSVAEQYF
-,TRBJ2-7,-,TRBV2,TGTGCCAGCAGTGAACTACAGGGATCCTACGAGCAGTACTTC,CASSELQGSYEQYF
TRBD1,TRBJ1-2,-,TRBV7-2,TGTGCCAGCAGCTCCCCGGACAGGGACGGCTACACCTTC,CASSSPDRDGYTF
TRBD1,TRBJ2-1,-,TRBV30,TGTGCCTGGTATCTTACAGGGGGTGAGCAGTTCTTC,CAWYLTGGEQFF
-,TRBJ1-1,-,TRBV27,TGTGCCAGCAGATCGCCCAGGGGATCGGGCGCTGAAGCTTTCTTT,CASRSPRGSGAEAFF
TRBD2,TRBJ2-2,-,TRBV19,TGTGCCAGTAGCATGGGACTAGCGGGGGGGTACAACACCGGGGAGCTGTTTTTT,CASSMGLAGGYNTGELFF
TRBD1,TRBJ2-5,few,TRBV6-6,TGTGCCAGCAGTTATGACAGGGTCCAGGAGACCCAGTACTTC,CASSYDRVQETQYF
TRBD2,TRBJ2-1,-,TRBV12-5,TGTGCTAGTGGTTCCCCCTTTGCGGGGGGGCCCCATGAGCAGTTCTTC,CASGSPFAGGPHEQFF
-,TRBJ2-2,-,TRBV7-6,TGTGCCAGCAGCTTAGCCCAGGGGTACACCGGGGAGCTGTTTTTT,CASSLAQGYTGELFF
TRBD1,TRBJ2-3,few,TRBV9,TGTGCCAGCAGTGCCAGGACAGGGGGCACAGATACGCAGTATTTT,CASSARTGGTDTQYF
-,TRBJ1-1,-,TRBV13,TGTGCCAGCAGCGCTAGTGGCACTGAAGCTTTCTTT,CASSASGTEAFF
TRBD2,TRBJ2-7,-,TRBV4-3,TGCGCCAGCAGCCAAGATCTTACTACTAGCGGGGACTACGAGCAGTACTTC,CASSQDLTTSGDYEQYF
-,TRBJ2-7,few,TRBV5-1,TGCGCCAGCAGGTCGCCAGGGCCTCCCTACGAGCAGTACTTC,CASRSPGPPYEQYF
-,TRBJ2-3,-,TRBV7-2,TGTGCCAGCAGCCATGATGGCATGAGCACAGATACGCAGTATTTT,CASSHDGMSTDTQYF